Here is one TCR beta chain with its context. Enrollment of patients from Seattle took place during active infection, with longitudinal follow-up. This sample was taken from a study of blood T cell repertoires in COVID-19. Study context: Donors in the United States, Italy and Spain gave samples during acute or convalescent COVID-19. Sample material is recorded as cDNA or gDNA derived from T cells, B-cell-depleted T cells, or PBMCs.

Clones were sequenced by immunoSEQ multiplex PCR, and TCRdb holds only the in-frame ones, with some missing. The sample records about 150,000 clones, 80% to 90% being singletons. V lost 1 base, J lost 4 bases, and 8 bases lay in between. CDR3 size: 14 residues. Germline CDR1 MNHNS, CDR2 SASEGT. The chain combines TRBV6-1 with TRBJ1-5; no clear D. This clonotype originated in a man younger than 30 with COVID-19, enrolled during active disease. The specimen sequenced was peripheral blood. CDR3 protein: CASSEGGINQPQHF. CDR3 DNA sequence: TGTGCCAGCAGTGAAGGCGGGATAAATCAGCCCCAGCATTTT.